These 29 T cell receptor beta chains were sequenced from one sample in a study of blood T cells in healthy people across ages. Through a sample-barcoded 5' primer and a J-beta primer mix, a second PCR was run for about 6 to 11 cycles. TCRdb reprocessed the 5' RACE reads with MiXCR, giving one entry per CDR3 protein. The data hold hundreds of thousands of distinct CDR3 sequences, with under 25% observed a single time. The sample comprised blood. The receptors come from a man between 65 and 80 years old in good health.

The chain combines TRBV6-1 with TRBJ2-3, with 8 positions matching TRBD2. The CDR3 runs 18 residues. Germline V gene data show CDR1 as MNHNS and CDR2 as SASEGT. V shed 7 bases, J shed 1 base, and the junction held 16 bases outside the gene matches. CDR3 in amino acids: CASTPLGTVLAGTDTQYF. DNA for the CDR3: TGTGCCAGCACACCCCTTGGGACGGTACTAGCGGGCACAGATACGCAGTATTTT.

This clonotype has a handful of counts. The V and J genes are TRBV20-1 and TRBJ1-4; D is undetermined. The CDR3 has 15 residues. Germline assignment: CDR1 DFQATT and CDR2 SNEGSKA (reference sequence). V was cut by 3 bases and J by 4 bases, with 15 bases left in between. CDR3 sequence: CSARALRHHNEKLFF. CDR3 coding DNA: TGCAGTGCTAGGGCATTAAGGCATCATAATGAAAAACTGTTTTTT.

The gene calls are TRBV5-1 and TRBJ2-5, with a possible D match to TRBD1 (5 bases). The end of the DNA fits TRBJ2-7 better, so the J call may be wrong. This CDR3 comprises 15 residues. The V gene's germline CDR1 is SGHRS and CDR2 YFSETQ. In DNA, the CDR3 is TGCGCCAGCAGCTTGGACGCGACAGCTTCCTACGAGCAGTACTTC. Translation: CASSLDATASYEQYF.

There are a few counts of this clonotype. The chain employs TRBV19 and TRBJ1-4; D is undetermined. Trimming shortened V by 5 bases and J by 6 bases, and 19 bases separated the two germline ends. CDR3 length: 16 amino acids. Germline V gene data show CDR1 as LNHDA and CDR2 as SQIVND (reference sequence). The chain's CDR3 is CASSARNWSGDEKLFF. The DNA for the CDR3 is TGTGCCAGTAGTGCCAGGAATTGGTCCGGTGATGAAAAACTGTTTTTT.

This clonotype has at least ten counts. The chain uses TRBV15 and TRBJ2-5; TRBD1 might be the D (5 bases). With 2 bases removed from V and 8 bases from J, the gap between germline ends came to 9 bases. The CDR3 extends over 12 amino acids. Germline assignment: CDR1 LNHNV and CDR2 YYDKDF (reference sequence). CDR3 sequence reads: CATSRPDRTQYF. CDR3 nucleotide sequence: TGTGCCACCAGCAGACCTGACAGAACCCAGTACTTC.

This clonotype was detected a few times. The junction shows a germline mismatch at one end, possibly a read error. The chain joins TRBV19 to TRBJ2-1; 9 bases align to TRBD2. Looked up from germline, CDR1 is LNHDA and CDR2 is SQIVND (reference sequence). This CDR3 is 14 amino acids long. The CDR3 region has the DNA TGTGCCACGACCCCCCTAGCGGGAAGTAATGAGCATTTCTTC. This gives the protein CATTPLAGSNEHFF.

The CDR3 bases are TGTGCCAGCAGCCAAACTTGGGACAACCACGAGCAGTACTTC. Encoded protein: CASSQTWDNHEQYF. The chain is built from TRBV3-1 and TRBJ2-7; tentative D call: TRBD1 (6 bases). The CDR3 is 14 residues long. Between the trimmed V and J ends, which lost 2 bases and 5 bases, there was a span of 13 bases. Germline loops: CDR1 LGHDT, CDR2 YNNKEL (reference sequence).

J is TRBJ2-1 and V is TRBV12-3 or TRBV12-4, with unresolved D. This CDR3 has 12 amino acids. V lost 3 bases to trimming and J lost 4 bases, with 4 bases between them. The CDR3 DNA follows: TGTGCCAGCAGTTTGTTTTACAATGAGCAGTTCTTC. It translates to CASSLFYNEQFF.

Only a few counts were recorded for this clonotype. The chain recombines TRBV5-1 with TRBJ1-3; D not certain. CDR1 and CDR2 from the germline V gene are SGHRS and YFSETQ. V was pared by 2 bases and J by 3 bases, with 15 bases between. The CDR3 totals 16 residues. CDR3 protein: CASSLTGSSDGNTIYF. The CDR3 DNA reads as TGCGCCAGCAGCTTAACCGGGAGTTCAGATGGAAACACCATATATTTT.

This clonotype was seen once. The CDR3 sequence is CASRPGGAYEQYF. Here the CDR3 DNA reads TGTGCCAGCAGGCCAGGGGGCGCCTACGAGCAGTACTTC. The J gene is TRBJ2-7, the V gene TRBV28; 8 bases line up with TRBD1. This CDR3 is built from 13 residues. The germline V gene encodes CDR1 MDHEN and CDR2 SYDVKM. Trimming cost V 6 bases and J 2 bases; bases outside gene matches: 3. Full variable domain (missing parts from reference TRBV28 and TRBJ2-7): DVKVTQSSRYLVKRTGEKVFLECVQDMDHENMFWYRQDPGLGLRLIYFSYDVKMKEKGDIPEGYSVSREKKERFSLILESASTNQTSMYLCASRPGGAYEQYFGPGTRLTVT.

This clonotype was seen many times. CDR3 amino acids: CASSFWGGSETQYF. The CDR3 DNA is TGTGCCAGCAGTTTTTGGGGGGGCTCGGAGACCCAGTACTTC. This chain joins TRBV27 and TRBJ2-5, with D possibly matching TRBD2 (7 bases). V was cut by 3 bases and J by 5 bases, with 13 bases left in between. Germline V gene lookup returns CDR1 MNHEY and CDR2 SMNVEV (reference sequence). This CDR3 region has 14 residues.

The chain carries TRBV29-1 and TRBJ2-1, with a tentative D call TRBD2 (6 bases). Looked up from germline, CDR1 is SQVTM and CDR2 is ANQGSEA. The V gene lost 3 bases and the J gene lost 0 bases, with 15 bases spanning the gap. The CDR3 runs 16 residues. The CDR3, as DNA: TGCAGCGTTGATAGTGGTAGCGGAAGCTCCTACAATGAGCAGTTCTTC. Its translation: CSVDSGSGSSYNEQFF.

This clonotype was detected many times. The V and J genes are TRBV3-1 and TRBJ1-1; a weak D match, TRBD1 (5 bases). The CDR3 covers 14 residues. Germline V gives CDR1 LGHDT, CDR2 YNNKEL (reference sequence). V dropped 1 base and J dropped 0 bases, with 6 bases sitting between them. This CDR3 reads CASSQGGLNTEAFF. The CDR3 nucleotides are TGTGCCAGCAGCCAAGGGGGCTTGAACACTGAAGCTTTCTTT.

This clonotype was seen more than once but under ten times. The V call is TRBV6-5, the J call TRBJ2-5; D is perhaps TRBD2 (5 bases). The J call is in doubt because the DNA end fits TRBJ2-1 better. The CDR3 has 16 amino acids. Germline CDR1 MNHEY, CDR2 SVGAGI. The CDR3 nucleotides are TGTGCCAGCAGTTACTCGGCGGCTAGCTTGGGCAATGAGCAGTTCTTC. As protein: CASSYSAASLGNEQFF.

This clonotype was observed a few times. The chain links TRBV25-1 to TRBJ1-1; no clear D. Trimming shortened V by 3 bases and J by 7 bases, and 15 bases separated the two germline ends. This CDR3 spans 14 amino acids. CDR1 and CDR2 (germline): MGHDK, SYGVNS. Here the CDR3 reads CASSEVTPVGEAFF. The CDR3 DNA is TGTGCCAGCAGTGAGGTGACACCCGTGGGTGAAGCTTTCTTT.

The CDR3 spells CASSQDLGGSPLHF. In nucleotides, the CDR3 is TGTGCCAGCAGCCAAGATCTGGGGGGCTCACCCCTCCACTTT. The chain employs TRBV3-1 and TRBJ1-6; maybe TRBD1 (6 bases). Germline lookup yields CDR1 LGHDT and CDR2 YNNKEL (reference sequence). CDR3 length: 14 amino acids. V was trimmed by 0 bases and J by 10 bases, leaving 10 bases between them. Drawing the rest from reference TRBV3-1 and TRBJ1-6, the complete variable domain is DTAVSQTPKYLVTQMGNDKSIKCEQNLGHDTMYWYKQDSKKFLKIMFSYNNKELIINETVPNRFSPKSPDKAHLNLHINSLELGDSAVYFCASSQDLGGSPLHFGNGTRLTVT.

The chain is built from TRBV28 and TRBJ2-5; 7 positions match TRBD1. V was clipped by 2 bases and J by 3 bases; unmatched bases: 9. The length of the CDR3 is 16 residues. The germline CDR1 and CDR2 sequences are MDHEN and SYDVKM. CDR3 sequence: CASSLSSGTEEETQYF. Written as DNA, the CDR3 is TGTGCCAGCAGTTTAAGCTCCGGGACAGAAGAAGAGACCCAGTACTTC.

The rearrangement joins TRBV20-1 to TRBJ1-3; D may be TRBD1 (5 bases). V shed 3 bases and J shed 3 bases, with 9 bases lying between them. The V gene's germline CDR1 is DFQATT and CDR2 SNEGSKA (reference sequence). CDR3 size: 13 residues. CDR3 residues: CSASDSGGNTIYF. The CDR3 coding sequence is TGCAGTGCTAGTGACAGCGGTGGAAACACCATATATTTT.

This chain links TRBV12-3 or TRBV12-4 with TRBJ1-1, with D maybe TRBD1 (6 bases). The CDR3 covers 14 residues. V was clipped by 3 bases and J by 1 base, with 9 bases between them. The CDR3 region is CASSLGASNTEAFF. In DNA, the CDR3 is TGTGCCAGCAGTTTGGGGGCCTCGAACACTGAAGCTTTCTTT.

At least ten counts were recorded for this clonotype. V and J are TRBV7-3 and TRBJ2-1, with a possible D match to TRBD2 (5 bases). This CDR3 has 14 residues. CDR1 SGHTA and CDR2 FQGTGA come from the germline V gene. V dropped 8 bases and J dropped 5 bases, with 16 bases sitting between them. The CDR3 DNA reads as TGTGCCAGCCGTGCCCTAGCATCCCACAATGAGCAGTTCTTC. It encodes CASRALASHNEQFF. The entire variable domain, with the rest obtained from reference TRBV7-3 and TRBJ2-1, is as follows: GAGVSQTPSNKVTEKGKYVELRCDPISGHTALYWYRQSLGQGPEFLIYFQGTGAADDSGLPNDRFFAVRPEGSVSTLKIQRTERGDSAVYLCASRALASHNEQFFGPGTRLTVL.

The rearrangement links TRBV7-3 to TRBJ1-2; 7 bases fit TRBD1. Looked up from germline, CDR1 is SGHTA and CDR2 is FQGTGA. V was pared by 5 bases and J by 1 base, with 7 bases of the junction left unmatched. CDR3 length: 15 amino acids. CDR3 loop: CASSPGTVINYGYTF. The CDR3 bases are TGTGCCAGCAGCCCCGGGACAGTTATTAACTATGGCTACACCTTC. The whole variable domain, filled in from reference TRBV7-3 and TRBJ1-2, reads GAGVSQTPSNKVTEKGKYVELRCDPISGHTALYWYRQSLGQGPEFLIYFQGTGAADDSGLPNDRFFAVRPEGSVSTLKIQRTERGDSAVYLCASSPGTVINYGYTFGSGTRLTVV.

This chain connects TRBV19 to TRBJ1-5, with 8 bases fitting TRBD1. Trimming removed 6 bases from V and 2 bases from J; junction bases left unmatched: 3. The CDR3 runs 14 residues. CDR1 and CDR2 (germline): LNHDA, SQIVND (reference sequence). CDR3 nucleotides: TGTGCCAGTAGAGTGACAGGGGGCAATCAGCCCCAGCATTTT. Its protein is CASRVTGGNQPQHF.

Many counts were recorded for this clonotype. The chain employs TRBV20-1 and TRBJ2-7; weak D call: TRBD2 (5 bases). V lost 1 base, J lost 2 bases, and 12 bases lay in between. Germline V CDR1 and CDR2: DFQATT, SNEGSKA (reference sequence). The CDR3 consists of 14 residues. This chain's CDR3 is CSARAPDLPYEQYF. The CDR3 region has the DNA TGCAGTGCTAGAGCCCCGGACTTGCCCTACGAGCAGTACTTC.

This clonotype was counted a few times. The chain has TRBV27 and TRBJ2-1; 9 nucleotides match TRBD2. The CDR3 length is 15 residues. Germline V lookup: CDR1 MNHEY, CDR2 SMNVEV (reference sequence). After removal of 3 bases from V and 2 bases from J, the junction contained 2 bases not matched to a gene. Here the CDR3 DNA reads TGTGCCAGCAGTTTTGCTAGCGGGACCTACAATGAGCAGTTCTTC. Protein product: CASSFASGTYNEQFF.

There are a few counts of this clonotype. CDR3 DNA: TGCGCCAGCAGCCAAGAAAGGTTGGGGAAACTGTTTTTT. Its translation: CASSQERLGKLFF. The chain links TRBV4-1 to TRBJ1-4; D unclear. The germline V and J ends were trimmed by 0 bases and 11 bases, with 10 bases remaining between them. CDR3 length: 13 residues. CDR1 and CDR2 from the germline V gene are MGHRA and YSYEKL.

This clonotype was counted ten times or more. The chain employs TRBV20-1 and TRBJ2-1, with 11 bases that match TRBD2. The trim removed 3 bases at V and 6 bases at J, leaving 13 bases unmatched. From germline, CDR1 is DFQATT and CDR2 SNEGSKA (reference sequence). The CDR3 extends over 17 amino acids. CDR3 region: CSASGGTSGLGLNEQFF. The CDR3 DNA follows: TGCAGTGCTAGTGGGGGGACTAGCGGCCTCGGGCTCAATGAGCAGTTCTTC.

This clonotype appeared many times. The chain has TRBV12-3 or TRBV12-4 and TRBJ2-7, with 7 bases fitting TRBD2. V was clipped by 2 bases and J by 2 bases; unmatched bases: 3. CDR3 length: 14 residues. CDR3 nucleotide sequence: TGTGCCAGCAGTTTACGGGGGAGGGCCTACGAGCAGTACTTC. It encodes CASSLRGRAYEQYF.

This clonotype showed up just a few times. CDR3 region: CASSSYRGQGVHQYF. Written as DNA, the CDR3 is TGTGCCAGCAGTTCTTACAGGGGGCAAGGGGTTCACCAGTACTTC. The chain is built from TRBV28 and TRBJ2-5; 9 bases are a match to TRBD1. J was trimmed by 10 bases and V by 4 bases; bases with no gene match: 13. The CDR3 has 15 residues. Germline V gene sequence: CDR1 MDHEN, CDR2 SYDVKM.

This clonotype was seen a few times. CDR3 nucleotide sequence: TGTGCCAGTTCCATAGGGGGCTCCTACAATGAGCAGTTCTTC. This encodes CASSIGGSYNEQFF. The chain employs TRBV19 and TRBJ2-1; tentatively, D is TRBD1 (6 bases). This CDR3 region has 14 residues. V lost 8 bases, J lost 0 bases, and 11 bases lay in between. Germline V gene sequence: CDR1 LNHDA, CDR2 SQIVND (reference sequence).